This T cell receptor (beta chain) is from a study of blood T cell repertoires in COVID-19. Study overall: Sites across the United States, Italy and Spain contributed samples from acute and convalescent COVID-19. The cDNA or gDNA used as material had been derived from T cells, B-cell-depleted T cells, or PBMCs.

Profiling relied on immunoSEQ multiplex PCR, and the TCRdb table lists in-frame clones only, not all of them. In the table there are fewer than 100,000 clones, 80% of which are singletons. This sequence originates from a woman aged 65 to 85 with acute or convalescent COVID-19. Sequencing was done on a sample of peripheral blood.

CDR3 nucleotides: TGCGCCAGCAGCTCAGGACAGGGCGGTGAAAAACTGTTTTTT. This sequence encodes CASSSGQGGEKLFF. The chain carries TRBV5-1 and TRBJ1-4, with 8 bases identical to TRBD1. J lost 7 bases, V lost 3 bases, and 5 bases had no gene match. Germline-derived CDR1 and CDR2 are SGHRS and YFSETQ. The CDR3 contains 14 residues. Full variable domain (missing parts from reference TRBV5-1 and TRBJ1-4): KAGVTQTPRYLIKTRGQQVTLSCSPISGHRSVSWYQQTPGQGLQFLFEYFSETQRNKGNFPGRFSGRQFSNSRSEMNVSTLELGDSALYLCASSSGQGGEKLFFGSGTQLSVL.